These 9 T cell receptor beta chains were sequenced from one sample in a study of cytomegalovirus exposure and HLA in healthy donors. The PCR had 60 Vbeta and 13 Jbeta primers. The data were produced by immunoSEQ multiplex PCR, yet TCRdb's version contains in-frame clones alone and is incomplete. The table shows about 170,000 clones, with approximately 85% occurring only once. The sequenced sample consisted of PBMCs. The receptors come from a man aged 25-40 years in good health and CMV-seropositive.

The rearrangement joins TRBV2 to TRBJ2-7, with 7 bases lining up with TRBD1. Germline values: CDR1 SNHLY, CDR2 FYNNEI. The CDR3 runs to 14 residues. Trimming at V came to 6 bases and at J to 4 bases, leaving 9 bases not matched to a gene. The CDR3 protein is CASSSEPTGYEQYV. The CDR3 nucleotides are TGTGCCAGCAGCAGTGAACCGACAGGGTACGAGCAGTACGTC.

V and J are TRBV6-1 and TRBJ2-2, with a weak D call TRBD1 (5 bases). The germline V gene has CDR1 MNHNS and CDR2 SASEGT. The V end was cut by 6 bases, the J end by 1 base, with 9 bases between. The CDR3 totals 14 residues. CDR3 region: CASSPDRNTGELFF. Here the CDR3 DNA reads TGTGCCAGCAGCCCAGACAGGAACACCGGGGAGCTGTTTTTT.

This chain links TRBV18 with TRBJ2-3; tentatively, D is TRBD2 (6 bases). CDR3 length equals 17 residues. V lost 3 bases, J lost 1 base, and 17 bases lay in between. Germline CDR1 and CDR2: KGHSH and LQKENI. The CDR3 DNA sequence: TGTGCCAGCTCACCTTTAGCCAGGGACTGGGGCACAGATACGCAGTATTTT. Translated: CASSPLARDWGTDTQYF.

The sample holds a few counts of this clone. The V and J genes are TRBV18 and TRBJ2-5; 12 bases match TRBD1. CDR3 size: 15 residues. The germline CDR1 and CDR2 sequences are KGHSH and LQKENI. After removal of 2 bases from V and 3 bases from J, the junction contained 1 base not matched to a gene. The CDR3: CASSPGTGGKETQYF. CDR3 DNA: TGTGCCAGCTCACCAGGGACAGGGGGCAAAGAGACCCAGTACTTC.

This clone was seen only once. The chain recombines TRBV9 with TRBJ1-3; 7 positions agree with TRBD1. The CDR3 is 14 residues long. CDR1 is SGDLS, CDR2 YYNGEE, per germline. Trimming removed 4 bases from V and 4 bases from J; junction bases left unmatched: 5. CDR3 sequence: CASSRQGRGNTIYF. The CDR3 nucleotides read TGTGCCAGCAGCCGACAGGGAAGAGGAAACACCATATATTTT. Full variable domain (remainder filled in from reference TRBV9 and TRBJ1-3): DSGVTQTPKHLITATGQRVTLRCSPRSGDLSVYWYQQSLDQGLQFLIQYYNGEERAKGNILERFSAQQFPDLHSELNLSSLELGDSALYFCASSRQGRGNTIYFGEGSWLTVV.

The chain is built from TRBV12-5 and TRBJ2-1; a weak D match, TRBD2 (5 bases). This CDR3 has 14 amino acids. Germline assignment: CDR1 LGHNT and CDR2 FRNRAP. V lost 7 bases and J lost 6, with 16 bases in between. The CDR3 protein is CASARESSLNEQFF. For the CDR3, the DNA is TGTGCTAGTGCAAGGGAGTCGAGTCTCAATGAGCAGTTCTTC. The full variable domain, with the rest looked up from reference TRBV12-5 and TRBJ2-1, is DARVTQTPRHKVTEMGQEVTMRCQPILGHNTVFWYRQTMMQGLELLAYFRNRAPLDDSGMPKDRFSAEMPDATLATLKIQPSEPRDSAVYFCASARESSLNEQFFGPGTRLTVL.

The chain combines TRBV11-1 with TRBJ2-2, with D maybe TRBD2 (6 bases). V was clipped by 6 bases and J by 4 bases, with 15 bases between them. The CDR3 consists of 15 residues. Germline CDR1 and CDR2: SGHAT and FQDESV (reference sequence). The CDR3 DNA reads as TGTGCCAGCAGTTCCAGGGAGGTTCCCACCGGGGAGCTGTTTTTT. As protein: CASSSREVPTGELFF.

The rearrangement links TRBV15 to TRBJ1-3, with D uncertain. The CDR3 totals 14 residues. V lost 1 base to trimming and J lost 1 base, with 5 bases between them. CDR1 LNHNV and CDR2 YYDKDF come from the germline V gene (reference sequence). In nucleotides, the CDR3 is TGTGCCACCAGCAGAGCCACTTCTGGAAACACCATATATTTT. Amino acid sequence: CATSRATSGNTIYF.

V gene TRBV19 combines with J gene TRBJ1-2, with TRBD1 as a possible D gene (5 bases). The V gene lost 3 bases and the J gene lost 8 bases, with 16 bases spanning the gap. The V gene's germline CDR1 is LNHDA and CDR2 SQIVND (reference sequence). This CDR3 contains 14 residues. CDR3 DNA sequence: TGTGCCAGTAGTATGGCCGGGGGAACACACGGCTACACCTTC. Protein product: CASSMAGGTHGYTF.